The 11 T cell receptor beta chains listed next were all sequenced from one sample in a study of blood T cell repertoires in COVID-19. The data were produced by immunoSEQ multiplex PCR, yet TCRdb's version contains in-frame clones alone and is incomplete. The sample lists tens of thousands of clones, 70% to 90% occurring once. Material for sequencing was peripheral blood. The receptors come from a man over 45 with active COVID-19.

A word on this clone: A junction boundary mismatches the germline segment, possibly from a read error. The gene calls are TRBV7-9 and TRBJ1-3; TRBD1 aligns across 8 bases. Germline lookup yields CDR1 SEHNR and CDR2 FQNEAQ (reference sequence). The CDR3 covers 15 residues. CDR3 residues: CASSLDPGGGSTIYF. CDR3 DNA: TGTGCCAGCAGCTTGGACCCAGGGGGCGGAAGCACCATATATTTT.

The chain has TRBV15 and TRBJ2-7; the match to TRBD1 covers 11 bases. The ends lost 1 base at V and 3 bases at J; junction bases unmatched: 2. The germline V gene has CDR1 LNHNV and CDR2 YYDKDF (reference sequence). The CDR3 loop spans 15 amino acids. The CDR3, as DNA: TGTGCCACCAGCAGAGCGGGACAGGGGGACTACGAGCAGTACGTC. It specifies CATSRAGQGDYEQYV.

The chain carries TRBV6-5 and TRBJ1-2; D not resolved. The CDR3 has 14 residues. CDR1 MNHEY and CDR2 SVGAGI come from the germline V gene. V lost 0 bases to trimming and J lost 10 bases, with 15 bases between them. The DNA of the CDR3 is TGTGCCAGCAGTTACTCGTATGCCGAGAGAATCTACACCTTC. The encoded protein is CASSYSYAERIYTF.

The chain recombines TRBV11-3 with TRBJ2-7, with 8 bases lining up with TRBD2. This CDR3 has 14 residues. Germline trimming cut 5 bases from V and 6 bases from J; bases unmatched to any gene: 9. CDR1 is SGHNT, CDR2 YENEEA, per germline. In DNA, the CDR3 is TGTGCCAGCAGCCCCGGGACTAGAGTAAGCGAGCAGTACGTC. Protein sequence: CASSPGTRVSEQYV.

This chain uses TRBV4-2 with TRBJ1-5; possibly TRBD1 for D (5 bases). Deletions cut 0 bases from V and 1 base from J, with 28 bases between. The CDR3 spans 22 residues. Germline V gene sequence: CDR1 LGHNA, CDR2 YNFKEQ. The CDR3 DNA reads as TGTGCCAGCAGCCAAGATTTCGTTGGGCGGAAGGGGCTTTTGAGGAGCAATCAGCCCCAGCATTTT. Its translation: CASSQDFVGRKGLLRSNQPQHF.

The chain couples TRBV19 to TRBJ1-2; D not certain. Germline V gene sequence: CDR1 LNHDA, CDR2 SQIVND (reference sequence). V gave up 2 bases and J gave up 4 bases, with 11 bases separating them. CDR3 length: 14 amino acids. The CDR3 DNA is TGTGCCAGTAGTATACTCTGGAACAGCTATGGCTACACCTTC. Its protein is CASSILWNSYGYTF.

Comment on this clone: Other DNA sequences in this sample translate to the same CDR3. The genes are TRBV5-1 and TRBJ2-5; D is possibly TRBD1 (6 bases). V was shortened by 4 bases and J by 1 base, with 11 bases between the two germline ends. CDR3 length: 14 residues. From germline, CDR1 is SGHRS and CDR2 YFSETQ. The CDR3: CASSLTGGQETQYF. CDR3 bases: TGCGCCAGCAGCCTGACAGGCGGCCAAGAGACCCAGTACTTC.

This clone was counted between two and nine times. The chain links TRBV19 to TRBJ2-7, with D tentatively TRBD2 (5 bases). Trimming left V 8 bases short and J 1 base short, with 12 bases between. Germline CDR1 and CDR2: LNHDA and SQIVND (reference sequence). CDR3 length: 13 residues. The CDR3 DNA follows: TGTGCCAGTGCCGTGAGGGAGTCCTACGAGCAGTACTTC. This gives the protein CASAVRESYEQYF.

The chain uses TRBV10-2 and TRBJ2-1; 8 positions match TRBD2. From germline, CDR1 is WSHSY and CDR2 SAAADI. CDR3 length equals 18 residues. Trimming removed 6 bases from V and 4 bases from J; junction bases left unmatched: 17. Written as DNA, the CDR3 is TGCGCCAGCAGGTCCCCCTGGGGGGCGGGAGGAGAGTACAATGAGCAGTTCTTC. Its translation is CASRSPWGAGGEYNEQFF.

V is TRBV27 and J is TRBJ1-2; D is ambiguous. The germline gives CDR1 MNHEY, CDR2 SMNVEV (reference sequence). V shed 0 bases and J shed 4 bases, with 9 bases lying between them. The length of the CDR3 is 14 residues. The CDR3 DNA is TGTGCCAGCAGTTTATCGGGCAGTTCCTATGGCTACACCTTC. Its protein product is CASSLSGSSYGYTF.

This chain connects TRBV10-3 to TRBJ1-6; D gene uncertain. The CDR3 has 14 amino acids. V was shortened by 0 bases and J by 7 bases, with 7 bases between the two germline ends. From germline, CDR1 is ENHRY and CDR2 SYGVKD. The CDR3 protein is CAISESPRNSPLHF. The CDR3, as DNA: TGTGCCATCAGTGAGTCCCCGCGGAATTCACCCCTCCACTTT.